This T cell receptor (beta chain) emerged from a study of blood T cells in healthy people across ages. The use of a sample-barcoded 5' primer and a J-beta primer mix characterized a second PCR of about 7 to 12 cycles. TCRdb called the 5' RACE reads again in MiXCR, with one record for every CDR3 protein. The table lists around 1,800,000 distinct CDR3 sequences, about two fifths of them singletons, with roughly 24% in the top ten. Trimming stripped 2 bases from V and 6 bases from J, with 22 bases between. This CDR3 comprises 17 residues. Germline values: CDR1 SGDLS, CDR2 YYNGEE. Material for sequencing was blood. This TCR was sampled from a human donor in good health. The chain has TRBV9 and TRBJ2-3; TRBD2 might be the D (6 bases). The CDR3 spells CASSVGGRTGSWDTQYF. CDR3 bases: TGTGCCAGCAGCGTGGGGGGTCGGACTGGCTCGTGGGATACGCAGTATTTT.